The 30 T cell receptor beta chains given below trace back to one sample, sequenced in a study of vaccination and CD4 T cells after COVID-19. Treatment specified: approximately 10-day PBMC culture with coronavirus spike peptide pools or control peptides (ViraFEST assay). Oncomine TCR Beta short-read sequencing was applied to DNA from cultured CD4+ T cells. TCRdb re-derived calls from the PCR reads in MiXCR, one entry per CDR3 protein. The sample yields about 17,000 distinct CDR3 sequences, 70% seen once. These receptors have no identified antigens. The specimen was CD4+ T cells from blood, cultured in vitro. These receptor sequences come from a human donor who had recovered from COVID-19.

The chain is built from TRBV30 and TRBJ1-1, with 9 nucleotides matching TRBD1. The length of the CDR3 is 16 residues. Germline assignment: CDR1 GTSNPN and CDR2 SVGIG (reference sequence). V trimming: 2 bases; J trimming: 1 base; junction bases outside the gene matches: 8. CDR3 in amino acids: CAWSPPGQGPNTEAFF. CDR3 bases: TGTGCCTGGAGTCCCCCGGGACAGGGCCCGAACACTGAAGCTTTCTTT.

This clonotype was counted a few times. The DNA for the CDR3 is TGTGCCAGCACGTCAGGGAGATTGAACACTGAAGCTTTCTTT. Translating it yields CASTSGRLNTEAFF. The V call is TRBV6-1, the J call TRBJ1-1, with D possibly matching TRBD1 (5 bases). Germline lookup yields CDR1 MNHNS and CDR2 SASEGT. The V and J ends lost 7 bases and 0 bases respectively, with 12 bases between them. There are 14 residues in the CDR3.

The chain links TRBV6-1 to TRBJ2-7; D not certain. Trimming pared 8 bases from V and 4 bases from J, leaving 9 bases between. Germline loops: CDR1 MNHNS, CDR2 SASEGT. The CDR3 is made up of 11 amino acids. CDR3 amino acids: CASQWQYEQYF. The CDR3 DNA is TGTGCCAGCCAATGGCAGTACGAGCAGTACTTC.

The chain employs TRBV7-2 and TRBJ2-5; 15 bases map to TRBD2. CDR3 length equals 17 residues. Germline CDR1 SGHTA, CDR2 FQGNSA. The V and J ends lost 2 bases and 5 bases, in that order; junction bases with no gene match: 6. CDR3 nucleotide sequence: TGTGCCAGCAGCTTACGGACTAGCGGGGGGGAGCGGGAGACCCAGTACTTC. Protein: CASSLRTSGGERETQYF.

The chain has TRBV6-1 and TRBJ2-3; D possibly corresponds to TRBD1 (6 bases). V was cut by 6 bases and J by 2 bases, with 12 bases left in between. From germline, CDR1 is MNHNS and CDR2 SASEGT. This CDR3 is 14 amino acids long. The DNA of the CDR3 is TGTGCCAGCAGCGATAGGACAGCCACAGATACGCAGTATTTT. The encoded protein is CASSDRTATDTQYF.

This clonotype came up once. This sequence joins TRBV19 and TRBJ1-2, with D perhaps TRBD1 (5 bases). This CDR3 spans 14 amino acids. The V gene lost 6 bases and the J gene lost 1 base, with 12 bases spanning the gap. CDR1 LNHDA and CDR2 SQIVND come from the germline V gene (reference sequence). CDR3 nucleotide sequence: TGTGCCAGTAGGTCCGGGGGGAGTAACTATGGCTACACCTTC. Its translation is CASRSGGSNYGYTF. Full variable domain (outside the CDR3, taken from reference TRBV19 and TRBJ1-2): DGGITQSPKYLFRKEGQNVTLSCEQNLNHDAMYWYRQDPGQGLRLIYYSQIVNDFQKGDIAEGYSVSREKKESFPLTVTSAQKNPTAFYLCASRSGGSNYGYTFGSGTRLTVV.

The rearrangement links TRBV7-9 to TRBJ1-2, with TRBD1 identical over 9 bases. V lost 4 bases, J lost 6 bases, and 3 bases stayed unmatched. Germline CDR1 SEHNR, CDR2 FQNEAQ (reference sequence). The CDR3 is 13 amino acids. CDR3 loop: CASSSTGGHGYTF. CDR3 in DNA: TGTGCCAGCAGCTCGACAGGGGGGCATGGCTACACCTTC.

In regard to this clonotype: Relative to the germline gene, one junction end is altered; a read error may explain this. In DNA, the CDR3 is TGCGCCAGCAGCCAATCTCAGATTAGCACAGATACGCAGTATTTT. Translated: CASSQSQISTDTQYF. J is TRBJ2-3 and V is TRBV7-2; D not certain. The germline gives CDR1 SGHTA, CDR2 FQGNSA. The CDR3 is made up of 15 amino acids.

This clonotype appeared a few times. An end of the junction does not agree with germline; a read error may underlie this. This chain connects TRBV7-7 to TRBJ1-6, with D hard to call. CDR1 is SSHAT and CDR2 is FNYEAQ in the germline V gene (reference sequence). The CDR3 sequence is 13 residues long. The CDR3 DNA is TGTGCTAGCAGCCAGGATCGCACTTCACCCCTCCACTTT. Translating gives CASSQDRTSPLHF.

Of note for this clonotype: The junction and the germline gene differ at one end; a read error may be behind it. The chain has TRBV7-7 and TRBJ1-2, with D unresolved. The CDR3 extends over 16 amino acids. Germline CDR1 SSHAT, CDR2 FNYEAQ (reference sequence). The CDR3 is CASSLSLGSRDYGYTF. CDR3 in DNA: TGTGCTAGCAGCTTAAGCTTAGGTTCACGGGACTATGGCTACACCTTC.

The rearrangement uses TRBV27 and TRBJ2-3; tentatively, D is TRBD2 (6 bases). Per the germline V gene, CDR1 is MNHEY and CDR2 is SMNVEV (reference sequence). Trimming took off 6 bases at V and 4 bases at J, with 14 bases between the two ends. The CDR3 runs to 14 residues. The CDR3 DNA sequence: TGTGCCAGCAGGCTAGGGAGGACATCAGATACGCAGTATTTT. Its translation: CASRLGRTSDTQYF.

The chain employs TRBV27 and TRBJ1-6, with 7 positions matching TRBD1. Trimming cost V 1 base and J 8 bases; bases outside gene matches: 5. The germline gives CDR1 MNHEY, CDR2 SMNVEV (reference sequence). The length of the CDR3 is 15 residues. CDR3 DNA: TGTGCCAGCAGTTTATTCTTCAGGGGGGATTCACCCCTCCACTTT. Protein product: CASSLFFRGDSPLHF.

This clonotype turned up a few times. The chain links TRBV21-1 to TRBJ2-2; the table calls TRBD1, which could not be checked here. TRBV21-1 is a pseudogene locus. This CDR3 is 14 amino acids long. The CDR3 here is CASSMGLRAGELFF. CDR3 in DNA: TGTGCCAGCAGCATGGGCCTCAGGGCCGGGGAGCTGTTTTTT.

The rearrangement uses TRBV20-1 and TRBJ2-7, with 7 nucleotides matching TRBD1. The CDR3 extends over 13 amino acids. Unmatched junction bases numbered 2, after V lost 1 base and J lost 2 bases. Germline lookup yields CDR1 DFQATT and CDR2 SNEGSKA (reference sequence). CDR3 bases: TGCAGTGCTAGAGGACAGGGTACCTACGAGCAGTACTTC. Residues: CSARGQGTYEQYF.

The chain links TRBV20-1 to TRBJ2-1, with 7 bases fitting TRBD1. The V segment lost 5 bases and the J segment 7 bases; nucleotides outside the gene matches: 8. The CDR3 contains 13 residues. In germline, CDR1 is DFQATT, CDR2 SNEGSKA (reference sequence). The CDR3 sequence: CSALRTGTNEQFF. CDR3 bases: TGCAGTGCTCTACGGACAGGTACTAATGAGCAGTTCTTC.

This rearrangement joins TRBV7-9 to TRBJ2-1; 13 bases align to TRBD2. The CDR3 length is 19 residues. CDR1 and CDR2 (germline): SEHNR, FQNEAQ (reference sequence). V shed 1 base and J 10 bases; nucleotides not matched to a gene: 16. The CDR3: CASSLDRGFGLAGEEEQFF. The CDR3 region has the DNA TGTGCCAGCAGCTTAGATAGGGGGTTCGGACTAGCGGGAGAGGAAGAGCAGTTCTTC.

V and J are TRBV27 and TRBJ1-5; 7 bases match TRBD1. Germline loops: CDR1 MNHEY, CDR2 SMNVEV (reference sequence). The junction had 10 bases not matched to a gene; V was cut back by 6 bases and J by 2 bases. CDR3 length: 16 residues. The CDR3, as DNA: TGTGCCAGCAGGGGGGGAGGGGGCGGCGGCAATCAGCCCCAGCATTTT. This sequence encodes CASRGGGGGGNQPQHF.

The chain couples TRBV7-2 to TRBJ2-1; D remains ambiguous. The CDR3 covers 11 residues. The germline V and J ends were trimmed by 0 bases and 8 bases, with 2 bases remaining between them. Germline V gene lookup returns CDR1 SGHTA and CDR2 FQGNSA. The CDR3 loop reads CASSLAYEQFF. In nucleotides, the CDR3 is TGTGCCAGCAGCTTAGCCTATGAGCAGTTCTTC.

The rearrangement joins TRBV6-2 or TRBV6-3 to TRBJ2-3; D not certain. The germline gives CDR1 MNHEY, CDR2 SVGEGT. V was shortened by 8 bases and J by 4 bases, with 13 bases between the two germline ends. The CDR3 covers 13 residues. The CDR3, as DNA: TGTGCCAGCCGCCCCGCCCGGCCAGATACGCAGTATTTT. Its translation: CASRPARPDTQYF.

This clonotype was picked up a small number of times. Written as DNA, the CDR3 is TGCAGTGCTAGAGGCCAGGGGGGATCCGGGGAGCTGTTTTTT. Residues: CSARGQGGSGELFF. The chain carries TRBV20-1 and TRBJ2-2, with a tentative D call TRBD1 (7 bases). The CDR3 has 14 amino acids. V was pared by 1 base and J by 6 bases, with 12 bases between. The V gene's germline CDR1 is DFQATT and CDR2 SNEGSKA (reference sequence).

The V and J genes are TRBV21-1 and TRBJ2-7; TRBD2 is the table's D call and was not checked against the DNA. TRBV21-1 is a recognized pseudogene. The CDR3 is 17 amino acids. CDR3 sequence (DNA): TGTGCCAGCAGCAAAGAGTGGAATAGCGTTAACTCCTACGAGCAGTACTTC. Residues: CASSKEWNSVNSYEQYF.

The chain is built from TRBV19 and TRBJ1-1; D unresolved. The CDR3 length is 13 residues. V was pared by 3 bases and J by 1 base, with 6 bases between. CDR1 and CDR2 (germline): LNHDA, SQIVND (reference sequence). CDR3 residues: CASSMTGNTEAFF. CDR3 sequence (DNA): TGTGCCAGTAGTATGACGGGGAACACTGAAGCTTTCTTT.

The CDR3 sequence is CASTLNRVNEQFF. CDR3 nucleotide sequence: TGTGCCAGTACCCTGAACAGGGTTAATGAGCAGTTCTTC. V and J are TRBV19 and TRBJ2-1; D might be TRBD1 (6 bases). The length of the CDR3 is 13 residues. The germline CDR1 and CDR2 sequences are LNHDA and SQIVND (reference sequence). V was clipped by 7 bases and J by 7 bases, with 14 bases between them. The full variable domain, rest sourced from reference TRBV19 and TRBJ2-1, is DGGITQSPKYLFRKEGQNVTLSCEQNLNHDAMYWYRQDPGQGLRLIYYSQIVNDFQKGDIAEGYSVSREKKESFPLTVTSAQKNPTAFYLCASTLNRVNEQFFGPGTRLTVL.

This clonotype was counted only a few times. The chain employs TRBV7-6 and TRBJ2-3; 7 bases align to TRBD2. Germline V CDR1 and CDR2: SGHVS, FNYEAQ. The V gene end was trimmed by 5 bases and the J gene end by 10 bases; junction bases not matched to a gene: 18. There are 16 residues in the CDR3. The CDR3 sequence is CASSTYYSGGPKAQYF. The CDR3 coding sequence is TGTGCCAGCAGCACCTATTATTCGGGAGGTCCGAAGGCGCAGTATTTT.

The chain carries TRBV15 and TRBJ1-2; D uncertain. Germline assignment: CDR1 LNHNV and CDR2 YYDKDF (reference sequence). The CDR3 length is 16 residues. V was shortened by 0 bases and J by 4 bases, with 15 bases between the two germline ends. The CDR3 sequence is CATSRDRAGIIYGYTF. CDR3 DNA: TGTGCCACCAGCAGAGATCGGGCAGGAATCATCTATGGCTACACCTTC.

The chain links TRBV27 to TRBJ1-2; TRBD1 might be the D (6 bases). The V gene's germline CDR1 is MNHEY and CDR2 SMNVEV (reference sequence). The CDR3 consists of 12 residues. Trimming removed 8 bases at V and 7 bases at J, with 14 bases between. CDR3 loop: CASGTGGLGYTF. As DNA, the CDR3 is TGTGCCAGCGGGACGGGGGGCCTTGGCTACACCTTC.

The chain combines TRBV6-1 with TRBJ1-5; perhaps TRBD1 as D (6 bases). The ends were cut back, 2 bases at V and 4 bases at J, with 9 bases in the middle. Looked up from germline, CDR1 is MNHNS and CDR2 is SASEGT. The CDR3 sequence is 14 residues long. CDR3 in DNA: TGTGCCAGCAGTGAACGGGGGGCGAATCAGCCCCAGCATTTT. Translation: CASSERGANQPQHF.

CDR3 in DNA: TGTGCCACCAGCAGATTCGGGCAGGGGAGCAATCAGCCCCAGCATTTT. This gives the protein CATSRFGQGSNQPQHF. This chain uses TRBV15 with TRBJ1-5, with a possible D match to TRBD1 (6 bases). The CDR3 is 16 amino acids. V lost 2 bases to trimming and J lost 1 base, with 12 bases between them. CDR1 and CDR2 (germline): LNHNV, YYDKDF (reference sequence).

This chain joins TRBV11-3 and TRBJ1-6; TRBD1 matches 8 bases. Germline V lookup: CDR1 SGHNT, CDR2 YENEEA. V lost 3 bases and J lost 2; bases outside the gene matches: 3. The CDR3 is made up of 16 amino acids. This CDR3 is CASSFQGAAYNSPLHF. The CDR3 nucleotides are TGTGCCAGCAGCTTTCAGGGGGCAGCCTATAATTCACCCCTCCACTTT.

The chain uses TRBV7-3 and TRBJ2-7; TRBD1 matches at 10 bases. Germline-derived CDR1 and CDR2 are SGHTA and FQGTGA. CDR3 length: 15 amino acids. The ends lost 5 bases at V and 4 bases at J; junction bases unmatched: 8. The CDR3, as DNA: TGTGCCAGCAGCCCCCGGACAGGGGGTACGTACGAGCAGTACTTC. Translation gives CASSPRTGGTYEQYF.